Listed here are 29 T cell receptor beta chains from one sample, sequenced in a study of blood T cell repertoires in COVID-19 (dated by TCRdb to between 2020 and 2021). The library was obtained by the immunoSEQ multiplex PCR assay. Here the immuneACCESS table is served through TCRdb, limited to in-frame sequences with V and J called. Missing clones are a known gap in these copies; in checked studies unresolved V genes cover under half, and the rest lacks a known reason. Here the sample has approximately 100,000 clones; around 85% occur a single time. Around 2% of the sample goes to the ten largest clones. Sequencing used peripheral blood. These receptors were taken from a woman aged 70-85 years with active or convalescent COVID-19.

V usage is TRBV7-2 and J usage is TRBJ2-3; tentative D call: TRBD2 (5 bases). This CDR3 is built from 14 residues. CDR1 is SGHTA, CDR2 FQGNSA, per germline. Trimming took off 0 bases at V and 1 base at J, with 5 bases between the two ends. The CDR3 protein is CASSLARGTDTQYF. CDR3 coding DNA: TGTGCCAGCAGCTTAGCGCGGGGCACAGATACGCAGTATTTT.

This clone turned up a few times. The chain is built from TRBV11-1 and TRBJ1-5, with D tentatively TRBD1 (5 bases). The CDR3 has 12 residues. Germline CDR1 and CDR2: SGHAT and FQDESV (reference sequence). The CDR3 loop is CVKTVQGQPQHF. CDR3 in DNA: TGTGTGAAGACAGTCCAGGGCCAGCCCCAGCATTTT. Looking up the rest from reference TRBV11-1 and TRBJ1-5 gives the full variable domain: EAEVAQSPRYKITEKSQAVAFWCDPISGHATLYWYRQILGQGPELLVQFQDESVVDDSQLPKDRFSAERLKGVDSTLKIQPAELGDSAMYLCVKTVQGQPQHFGDGTRLSIL.

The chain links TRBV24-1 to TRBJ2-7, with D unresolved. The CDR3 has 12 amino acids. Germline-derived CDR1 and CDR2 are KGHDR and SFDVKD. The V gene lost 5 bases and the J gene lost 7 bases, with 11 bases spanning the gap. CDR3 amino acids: CATSVSSGEQYF. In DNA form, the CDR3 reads TGTGCCACCAGTGTCAGCTCAGGTGAGCAGTACTTC.

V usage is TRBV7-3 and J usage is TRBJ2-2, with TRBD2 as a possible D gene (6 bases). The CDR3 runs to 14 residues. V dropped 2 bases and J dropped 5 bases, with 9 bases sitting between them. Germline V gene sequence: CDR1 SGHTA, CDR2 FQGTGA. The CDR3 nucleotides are TGTGCCAGCAGCTTAGGGCGGGAAACCGGGGAGCTGTTTTTT. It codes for CASSLGRETGELFF.

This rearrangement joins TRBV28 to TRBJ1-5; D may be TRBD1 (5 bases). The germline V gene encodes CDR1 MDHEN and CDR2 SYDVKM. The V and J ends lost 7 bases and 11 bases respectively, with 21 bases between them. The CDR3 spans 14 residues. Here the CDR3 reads CASIQFGRGTTQHF. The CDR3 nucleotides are TGTGCCAGCATCCAGTTTGGGAGGGGCACGACCCAGCATTTT.

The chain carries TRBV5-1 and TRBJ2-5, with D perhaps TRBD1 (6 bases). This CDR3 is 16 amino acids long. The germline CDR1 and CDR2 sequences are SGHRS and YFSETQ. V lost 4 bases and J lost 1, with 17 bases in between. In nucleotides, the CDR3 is TGCGCCAGCAGCCTATTACAGGGCGCCGGCCAAGAGACCCAGTACTTC. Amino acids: CASSLLQGAGQETQYF.

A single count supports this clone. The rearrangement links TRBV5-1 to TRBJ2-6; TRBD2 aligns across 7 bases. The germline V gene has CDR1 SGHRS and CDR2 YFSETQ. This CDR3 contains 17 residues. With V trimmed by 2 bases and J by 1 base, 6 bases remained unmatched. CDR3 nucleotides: TGCGCCAGCAGCTTTAGCGGGCCCCAATCTGGGGCCAACGTCCTGACTTTC. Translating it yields CASSFSGPQSGANVLTF.

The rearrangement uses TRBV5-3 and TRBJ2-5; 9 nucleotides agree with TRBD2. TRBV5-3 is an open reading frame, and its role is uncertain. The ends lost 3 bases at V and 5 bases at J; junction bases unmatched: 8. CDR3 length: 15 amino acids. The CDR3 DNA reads TGTGCCAGAAGCTGGGGACTAGCTGGGGCGGAGACCCAGTACTTC. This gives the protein CARSWGLAGAETQYF.

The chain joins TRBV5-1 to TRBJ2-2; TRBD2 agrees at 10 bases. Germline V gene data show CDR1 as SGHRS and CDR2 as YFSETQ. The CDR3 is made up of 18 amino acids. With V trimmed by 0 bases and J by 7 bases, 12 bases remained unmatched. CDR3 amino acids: CASSLVPSGGRGGGELFF. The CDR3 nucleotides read TGCGCCAGCAGCTTGGTCCCTAGCGGGGGCCGCGGAGGCGGGGAGCTGTTTTTT.

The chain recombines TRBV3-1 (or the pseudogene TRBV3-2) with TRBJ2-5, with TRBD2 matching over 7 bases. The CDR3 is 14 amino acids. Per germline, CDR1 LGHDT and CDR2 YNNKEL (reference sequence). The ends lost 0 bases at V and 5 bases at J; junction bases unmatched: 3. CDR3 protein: CASSQDPAGETQYF. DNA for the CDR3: TGTGCCAGCAGCCAAGACCCAGCGGGGGAGACCCAGTACTTC.

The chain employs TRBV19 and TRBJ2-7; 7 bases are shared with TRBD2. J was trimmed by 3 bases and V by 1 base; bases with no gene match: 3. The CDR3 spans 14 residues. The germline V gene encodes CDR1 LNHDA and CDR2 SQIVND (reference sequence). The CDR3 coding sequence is TGTGCCAGTAGTATAGGGAGGACTAGCTACGAGCAGTACTTC. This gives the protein CASSIGRTSYEQYF.

The DNA for the CDR3 is TGTGCCAGCAGCTTAGCGGGAGACATCAATGAGCAGTTCTTC. This translates into CASSLAGDINEQFF. The rearrangement uses TRBV5-4 and TRBJ2-1; 8 bases are a match to TRBD2. The CDR3 is 14 amino acids. Germline values: CDR1 SGHNT, CDR2 YYREEE (reference sequence). With 2 bases clipped from V and 6 bases from J, the junction kept 4 bases outside the gene matches. The full variable domain, with the rest looked up from reference TRBV5-4 and TRBJ2-1, is ETGVTQSPTHLIKTRGQQVTLRCSSQSGHNTVSWYQQALGQGPQFIFQYYREEENGRGNFPPRFSGLQFPNYSSELNVNALELDDSALYLCASSLAGDINEQFFGPGTRLTVL.

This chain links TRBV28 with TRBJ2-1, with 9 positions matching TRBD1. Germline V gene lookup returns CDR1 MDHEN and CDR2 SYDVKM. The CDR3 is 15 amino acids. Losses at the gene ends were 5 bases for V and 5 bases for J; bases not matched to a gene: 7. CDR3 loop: CASSNQGTGNNEQFF. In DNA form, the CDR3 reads TGTGCCAGCAGTAATCAAGGGACAGGGAACAATGAGCAGTTCTTC.

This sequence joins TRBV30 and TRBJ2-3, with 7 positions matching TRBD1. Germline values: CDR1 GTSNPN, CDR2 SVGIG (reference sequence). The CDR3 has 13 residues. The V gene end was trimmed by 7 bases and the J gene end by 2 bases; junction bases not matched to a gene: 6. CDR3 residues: CAFRQGSTDTQYF. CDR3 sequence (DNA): TGTGCCTTTAGACAGGGATCCACAGATACGCAGTATTTT.

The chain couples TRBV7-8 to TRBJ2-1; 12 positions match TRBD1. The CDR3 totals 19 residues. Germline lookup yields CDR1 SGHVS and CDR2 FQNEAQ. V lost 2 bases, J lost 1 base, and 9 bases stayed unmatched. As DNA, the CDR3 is TGTGCCAGCAGCTTACGGGGACAGGGGGCTATCGGTTCCTACAATGAGCAGTTCTTC. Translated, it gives CASSLRGQGAIGSYNEQFF.

The DNA of the CDR3 is TGTGCCAGCAGCATCCAACAGGGAGGGCATGGCTACACCTTC. Protein: CASSIQQGGHGYTF. This chain links TRBV5-6 with TRBJ1-2, with D perhaps matching TRBD1 (6 bases). Germline CDR1 and CDR2: SGHDT and YYEEEE. The CDR3 has 14 residues. Deletions cut 4 bases from V and 6 bases from J, with 16 bases between.

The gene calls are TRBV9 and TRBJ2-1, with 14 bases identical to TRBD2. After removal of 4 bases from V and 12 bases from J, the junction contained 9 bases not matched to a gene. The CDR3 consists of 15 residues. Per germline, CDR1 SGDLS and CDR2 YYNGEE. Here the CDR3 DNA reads TGTGCCAGCAGCCCCCCGGGACTAGCGGGAGTTGGGCAGTTCTTC. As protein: CASSPPGLAGVGQFF. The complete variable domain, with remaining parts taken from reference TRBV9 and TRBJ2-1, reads DSGVTQTPKHLITATGQRVTLRCSPRSGDLSVYWYQQSLDQGLQFLIQYYNGEERAKGNILERFSAQQFPDLHSELNLSSLELGDSALYFCASSPPGLAGVGQFFGPGTRLTVL.

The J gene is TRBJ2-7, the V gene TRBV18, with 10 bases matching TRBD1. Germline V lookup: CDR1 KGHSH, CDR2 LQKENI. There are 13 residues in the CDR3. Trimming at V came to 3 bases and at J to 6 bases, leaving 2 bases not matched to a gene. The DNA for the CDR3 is TGTGCCAGCTCACCGGACAGGGGGAGCGAGCAGTACTTC. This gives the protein CASSPDRGSEQYF.

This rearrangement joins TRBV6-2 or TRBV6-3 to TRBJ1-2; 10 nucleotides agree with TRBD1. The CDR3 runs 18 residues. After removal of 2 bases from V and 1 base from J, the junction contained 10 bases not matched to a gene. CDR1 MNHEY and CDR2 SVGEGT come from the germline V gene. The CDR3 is CASSYLPTGGIINYGYTF. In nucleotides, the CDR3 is TGTGCCAGCAGTTACCTTCCGACAGGGGGCATCATTAACTATGGCTACACCTTC.

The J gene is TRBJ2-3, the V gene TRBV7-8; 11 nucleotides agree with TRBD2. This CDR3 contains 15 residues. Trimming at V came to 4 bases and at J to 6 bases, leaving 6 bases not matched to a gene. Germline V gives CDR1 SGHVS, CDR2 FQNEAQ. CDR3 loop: CASSSTGLAVDTQYF. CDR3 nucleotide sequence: TGTGCCAGCAGCTCGACGGGACTAGCGGTGGATACGCAGTATTTT.

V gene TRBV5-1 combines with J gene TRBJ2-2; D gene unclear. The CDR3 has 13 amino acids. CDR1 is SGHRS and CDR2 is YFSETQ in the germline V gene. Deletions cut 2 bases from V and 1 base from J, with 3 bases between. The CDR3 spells CASSFMNTGELFF. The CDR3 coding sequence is TGCGCCAGCAGCTTCATGAACACCGGGGAGCTGTTTTTT.

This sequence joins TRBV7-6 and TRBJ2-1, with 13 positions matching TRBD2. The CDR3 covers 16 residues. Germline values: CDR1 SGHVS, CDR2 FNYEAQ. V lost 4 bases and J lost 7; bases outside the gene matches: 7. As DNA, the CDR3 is TGTGCCAGCAGCTCAGGACTAGCGGGGGCACTGAATGAGCAGTTCTTC. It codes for CASSSGLAGALNEQFF.

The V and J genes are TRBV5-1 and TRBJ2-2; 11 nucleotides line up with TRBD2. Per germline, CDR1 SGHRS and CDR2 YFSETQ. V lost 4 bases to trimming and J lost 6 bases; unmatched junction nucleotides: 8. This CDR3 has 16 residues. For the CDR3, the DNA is TGCGCCAGCAGCGCTCTAGCGGGGGGTGTCTCCGGGGAGCTGTTTTTT. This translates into CASSALAGGVSGELFF. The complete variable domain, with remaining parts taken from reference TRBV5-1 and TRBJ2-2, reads KAGVTQTPRYLIKTRGQQVTLSCSPISGHRSVSWYQQTPGQGLQFLFEYFSETQRNKGNFPGRFSGRQFSNSRSEMNVSTLELGDSALYLCASSALAGGVSGELFFGEGSRLTVL.

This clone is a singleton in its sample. The CDR3 is CASSRSDFYEQYF. DNA for the CDR3: TGTGCCAGCAGCCGGTCGGACTTCTACGAGCAGTACTTC. The chain carries TRBV5-5 and TRBJ2-7; possible D gene TRBD2, 5 bases. V gave up 4 bases and J gave up 3 bases, with 11 bases separating them. Germline values: CDR1 SGHKS, CDR2 YYEKEE (reference sequence). The CDR3 totals 13 residues.

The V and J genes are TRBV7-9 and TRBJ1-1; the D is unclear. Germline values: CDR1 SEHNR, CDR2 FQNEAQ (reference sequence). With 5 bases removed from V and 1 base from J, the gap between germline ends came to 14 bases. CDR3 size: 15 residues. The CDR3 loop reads CASSNPYVANTEAFF. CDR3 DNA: TGTGCCAGCAGCAACCCTTACGTGGCGAACACTGAAGCTTTCTTT.

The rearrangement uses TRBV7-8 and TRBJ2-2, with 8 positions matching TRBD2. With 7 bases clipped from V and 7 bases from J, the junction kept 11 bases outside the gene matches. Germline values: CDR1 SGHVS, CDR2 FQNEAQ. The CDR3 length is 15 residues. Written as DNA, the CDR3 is TGTGCCAGCAACCTGGTCGGGGGGGTTGGCGGGGAGCTGTTTTTT. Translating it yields CASNLVGGVGGELFF.

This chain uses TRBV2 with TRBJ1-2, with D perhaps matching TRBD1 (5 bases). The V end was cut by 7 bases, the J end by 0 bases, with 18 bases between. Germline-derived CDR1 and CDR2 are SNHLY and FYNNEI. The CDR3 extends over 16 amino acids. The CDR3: CASKVDTTAANYGYTF. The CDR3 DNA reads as TGTGCCAGCAAAGTGGATACGACAGCTGCTAACTATGGCTACACCTTC. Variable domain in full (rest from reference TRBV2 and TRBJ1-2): EPEVTQTPSHQVTQMGQEVILRCVPISNHLYFYWYRQILGQKVEFLVSFYNNEISEKSEIFDDQFSVERPDGSNFTLKIRSTKLEDSAMYFCASKVDTTAANYGYTFGSGTRLTVV.

The CDR3 nucleotides are TGTGCCAGCAGTCGATTGACAGTGGAGAGCTACACCTTC. Translating gives CASSRLTVESYTF. This rearrangement joins TRBV6-2 or TRBV6-3 to TRBJ1-2; possibly TRBD1 for D (5 bases). V was clipped by 5 bases and J by 9 bases, with 16 bases between them. Germline V CDR1 and CDR2: MNHEY, SVGEGT. The CDR3 totals 13 residues.

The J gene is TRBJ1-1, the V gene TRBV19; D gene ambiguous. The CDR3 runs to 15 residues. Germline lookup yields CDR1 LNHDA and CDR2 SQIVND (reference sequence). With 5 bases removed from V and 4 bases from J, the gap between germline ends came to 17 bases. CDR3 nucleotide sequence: TGTGCCAGTAGTCCCAGAGGCGAGGCGAGCACTGAAGCTTTCTTT. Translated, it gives CASSPRGEASTEAFF. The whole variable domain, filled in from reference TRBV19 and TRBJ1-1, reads DGGITQSPKYLFRKEGQNVTLSCEQNLNHDAMYWYRQDPGQGLRLIYYSQIVNDFQKGDIAEGYSVSREKKESFPLTVTSAQKNPTAFYLCASSPRGEASTEAFFGQGTRLTVV.